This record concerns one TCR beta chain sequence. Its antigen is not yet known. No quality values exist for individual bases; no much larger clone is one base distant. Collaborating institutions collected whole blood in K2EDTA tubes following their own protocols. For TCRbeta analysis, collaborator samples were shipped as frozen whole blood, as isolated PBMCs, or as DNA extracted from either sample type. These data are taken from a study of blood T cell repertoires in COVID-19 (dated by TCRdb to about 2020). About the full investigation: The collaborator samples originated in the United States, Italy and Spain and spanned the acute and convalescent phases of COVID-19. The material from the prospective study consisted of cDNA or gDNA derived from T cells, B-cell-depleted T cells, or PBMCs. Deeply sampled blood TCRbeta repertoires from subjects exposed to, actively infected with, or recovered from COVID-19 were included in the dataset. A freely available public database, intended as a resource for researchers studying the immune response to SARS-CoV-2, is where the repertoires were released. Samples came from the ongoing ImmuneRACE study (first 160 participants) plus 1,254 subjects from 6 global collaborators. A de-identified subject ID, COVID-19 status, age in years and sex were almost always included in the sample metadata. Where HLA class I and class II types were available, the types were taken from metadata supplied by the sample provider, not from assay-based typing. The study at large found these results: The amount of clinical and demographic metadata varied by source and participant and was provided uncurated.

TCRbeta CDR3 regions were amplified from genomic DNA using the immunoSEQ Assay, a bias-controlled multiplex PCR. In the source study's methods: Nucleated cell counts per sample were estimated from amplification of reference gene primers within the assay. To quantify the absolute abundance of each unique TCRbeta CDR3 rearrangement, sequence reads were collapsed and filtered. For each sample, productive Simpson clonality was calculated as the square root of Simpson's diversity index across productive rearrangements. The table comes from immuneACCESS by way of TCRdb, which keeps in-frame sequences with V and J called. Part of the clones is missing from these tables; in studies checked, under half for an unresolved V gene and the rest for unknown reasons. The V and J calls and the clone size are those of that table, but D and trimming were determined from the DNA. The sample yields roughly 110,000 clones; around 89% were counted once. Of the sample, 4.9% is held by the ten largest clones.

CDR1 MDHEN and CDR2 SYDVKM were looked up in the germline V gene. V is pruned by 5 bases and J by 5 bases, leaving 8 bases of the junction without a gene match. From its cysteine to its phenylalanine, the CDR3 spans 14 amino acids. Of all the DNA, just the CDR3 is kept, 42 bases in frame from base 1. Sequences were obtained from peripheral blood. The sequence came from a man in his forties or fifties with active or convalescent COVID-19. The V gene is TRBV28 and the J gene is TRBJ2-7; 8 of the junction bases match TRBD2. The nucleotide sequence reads TGTGCCAGCAGTGGGGGACTAGTGAAGAACGAGCAGTACTTC. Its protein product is CASSGGLVKNEQYF.